The 15 T cell receptor beta chains in this list originate from one sample, sequenced in a study of T cells in Graves' hyperthyroidism and ophthalmopathy (dated by TCRdb to the late 2010s). The protocol used for the library was multiplex PCR. TCRdb records Illumina HiSeq 2000 as the sequencer. TCR beta CDR3 regions were amplified from RNA transcripts. The first round of RT-PCR for the TCR CDR3 was performed with the HTBI primer set and the Qiagen OneStep RT-PCR kit. TCRdb's own reprocessing of the public reads used fastp at Q25 and MiXCR and kept productive beta chains. All rows with the same CDR3 protein become a single entry with the most common DNA and genes. The sample data list hundreds of thousands of distinct CDR3 sequences, and around 16% of these were observed just once. Together, the top ten hold around 7.7% of the sample. The sample comprised blood. The source of these receptors is a woman younger than 35 with Graves' hyperthyroidism.

This clonotype came up many times. The V call is TRBV3-1, the J call TRBJ2-1; TRBD2 matches 9 bases. The CDR3 is made up of 15 amino acids. V was pared by 5 bases and J by 8 bases, with 10 bases of the junction left unmatched. Germline V lookup: CDR1 LGHDT, CDR2 YNNKEL (reference sequence). The CDR3 reads CASSYGSGGQDEQFF. The CDR3 DNA sequence: TGTGCCAGCAGCTACGGAAGCGGGGGGCAGGATGAGCAGTTCTTC.

This clonotype was observed a few times. V usage is TRBV6-2 or TRBV6-3 and J usage is TRBJ2-1; no reliable D call. The CDR3 is 11 amino acids. CDR1 MNHEY and CDR2 SVGEGT come from the germline V gene. Between the trimmed V and J ends, which lost 9 bases and 8 bases, there was a span of 11 bases. CDR3 bases: TGTGCCAGTCGAGTTTTCGATGAGCAGTTCTTC. Translated: CASRVFDEQFF.

This clonotype was counted a few times. V is TRBV19 and J is TRBJ2-1; tentatively, D is TRBD2 (6 bases). Between the trimmed V and J ends, which lost 6 bases and 3 bases, there was a span of 12 bases. The CDR3 covers 14 residues. Germline lookup yields CDR1 LNHDA and CDR2 SQIVND (reference sequence). CDR3: CASRVGSYYNEQFF. The CDR3 DNA reads TGTGCCAGTAGAGTCGGGAGCTACTACAATGAGCAGTTCTTC.

The rearrangement links TRBV5-5 to TRBJ1-6, with 9 bases lining up with TRBD1. V was pared by 4 bases and J by 10 bases, with 9 bases of the junction left unmatched. Germline V gives CDR1 SGHKS, CDR2 YYEKEE (reference sequence). This CDR3 is built from 15 residues. CDR3 DNA: TGTGCCAGCAGCACCCGGGGGACAGGGTTGTCACCCCTCCACTTT. Residues: CASSTRGTGLSPLHF.

The rearrangement links TRBV7-9 to TRBJ2-3; no firm D call. With 5 bases removed from V and 3 bases from J, the gap between germline ends came to 21 bases. This CDR3 has 17 residues. The V gene's germline CDR1 is SEHNR and CDR2 FQNEAQ (reference sequence). The CDR3 DNA is TGTGCCAGCAGCCCACCCGACCAAGCCTATGGGACAGATACGCAGTATTTT. Protein sequence: CASSPPDQAYGTDTQYF.

This clonotype was seen a few times. The genes are TRBV20-1 and TRBJ2-1; 8 bases match TRBD2. With V trimmed by 3 bases and J by 6 bases, 4 bases remained unmatched. The CDR3 is made up of 13 amino acids. Germline CDR1 is DFQATT and CDR2 is SNEGSKA (reference sequence). CDR3 DNA: TGCAGTGCTAGCGGGAGGGCCGGCAATGAGCAGTTCTTC. It yields the protein CSASGRAGNEQFF.

CDR3 sequence: CASSKDGGPSSGNTIYF. The CDR3 region has the DNA TGTGCCAGCAGTAAAGATGGAGGTCCGAGCTCTGGAAACACCATATATTTT. V usage is TRBV11-3 and J usage is TRBJ1-3, with D unresolved. CDR3 size: 17 residues. CDR1 is SGHNT, CDR2 YENEEA, per germline. Between the trimmed V and J ends, which lost 6 bases and 0 bases, there was a span of 18 bases.

This clonotype occurred many times. This sequence joins TRBV7-6 and TRBJ2-3; D possibly corresponds to TRBD1 (5 bases). CDR1 SGHVS and CDR2 FNYEAQ come from the germline V gene. The V end lost 1 base, the J end lost 11 bases, and 16 bases lay between the germline ends. The CDR3 has 14 amino acids. CDR3 in DNA: TGTGCCAGCAGCTTAGATGGGGCCGTTGGTGGGCAGTATTTT. This codes for CASSLDGAVGGQYF. The full variable domain, rest sourced from reference TRBV7-6 and TRBJ2-3, is GAGVSQSPRYKVTKRGQDVALRCDPISGHVSLYWYRQALGQGPEFLTYFNYEAQQDKSGLPNDRFSAERPEGSISTLTIQRTEQRDSAMYRCASSLDGAVGGQYFGPGTRLTVL.

Ten or more counts support this clonotype. The chain couples TRBV3-1 to TRBJ2-5; D remains unclear. CDR1 is LGHDT and CDR2 is YNNKEL in the germline V gene (reference sequence). Trimming removed 4 bases from V and 5 bases from J, with 11 bases in between. The CDR3 spans 13 residues. Here the CDR3 reads CASSPNTKETQYF. For the CDR3, the DNA is TGTGCCAGCAGCCCCAATACCAAGGAGACCCAGTACTTC.

The table lists this clonotype with many counts. V is TRBV10-3 and J is TRBJ2-5; no clear D. The V end was cut by 5 bases, the J end by 3 bases, with 7 bases between. Per the germline V gene, CDR1 is ENHRY and CDR2 is SYGVKD. This CDR3 spans 12 amino acids. The CDR3 nucleotides read TGTGCCATCAGTCCGTCGGAAGAGACCCAGTACTTC. It specifies CAISPSEETQYF.

This clonotype was observed a few times. The genes are TRBV9 and TRBJ2-3, with no clear D. Germline V gene lookup returns CDR1 SGDLS and CDR2 YYNGEE. Trimming pared 5 bases from V and 0 bases from J, leaving 19 bases between. The CDR3 is 17 amino acids. CDR3 amino acids: CASSDARTTSSTDTQYF. CDR3 in DNA: TGTGCCAGCAGTGATGCCCGGACCACCTCTAGCACAGATACGCAGTATTTT.

This clonotype was seen a handful of times. In DNA form, the CDR3 reads TGTGCCAGCAGCTTAGCGGGACCGTTAAACACCATATATTTT. Its protein is CASSLAGPLNTIYF. J is TRBJ1-3 and V is TRBV7-8; tentative D call: TRBD1 (5 bases). V was clipped by 0 bases and J by 6 bases, with 9 bases between them. The CDR3 runs to 14 residues. Germline CDR1 and CDR2: SGHVS and FQNEAQ.

This clonotype was seen repeatedly, ten times or more. The chain uses TRBV20-1 and TRBJ1-1; 7 nucleotides match TRBD1. Germline CDR1 and CDR2: DFQATT and SNEGSKA (reference sequence). The CDR3 loop spans 13 amino acids. Trimming at V came to 2 bases and at J to 5 bases, leaving 5 bases not matched to a gene. As DNA, the CDR3 is TGCAGTGCTAGAAAGACACAGGGGACTGAAGCTTTCTTT. Translating gives CSARKTQGTEAFF.

This clonotype came up many times. This chain uses TRBV20-1 with TRBJ2-1; 13 positions agree with TRBD2. V was pared by 1 base and J by 9 bases, with 9 bases of the junction left unmatched. Germline loops: CDR1 DFQATT, CDR2 SNEGSKA (reference sequence). This CDR3 region has 16 residues. The CDR3 protein is CSARGWTSGRGGEQFF. CDR3 sequence (DNA): TGCAGTGCTAGAGGGTGGACTAGCGGGAGAGGGGGTGAGCAGTTCTTC.

The sample holds many counts of this clonotype. The V call is TRBV12-3 or TRBV12-4, the J call TRBJ2-1; 8 bases map to TRBD2. V shed 3 bases, J shed 3 bases, and the junction held 4 bases outside the gene matches. The CDR3 is 15 amino acids. As DNA, the CDR3 is TGTGCCAGCAGTTTTAGCGGGGACTACTACAATGAGCAGTTCTTC. It specifies CASSFSGDYYNEQFF.